The following is a T cell receptor (beta chain) sequence with its context. This clonotype was seen more than once but under ten times. The specificity of this receptor is unknown. There are no base qualities to consult, and no much larger clone falls within one base. The library was produced with 5' RACE. Data came from an Illumina HiSeq 2000. Template switching added a universal primer binding site, and the final cDNA carried a unique molecular identifier that allowed TCR cDNA molecules to be counted accurately. Specific primers in the conserved constant-segment region were used to synthesize first-strand cDNA for the TCR alpha and beta chains. To control for contamination, every cDNA library carried two barcodes: a SMART-Mk sample barcode plus Illumina barcodes. TruSeq adapter sequences, together with Illumina sample barcodes, were added in two successive PCR steps. Sequencing of the TCR alpha and beta cDNA libraries was done on the Illumina HiSeq platform using custom primers. Processing in the source paper ran as follows. MiGEC was used to process raw reads and extract unique molecular identifiers, and MiXCR was used to find CDR3 positions. Recombination models were inferred per individual with the repgenHMM and IGoR tools using an EM algorithm. Shared clonotype analysis was performed with the tcR package in R, normalizing sharing by the product of cloneset sizes. Out-of-frame nonproductive sequences were analyzed to study raw recombination free of thymic and clonal selection effects. TCRdb trimmed public reads at Q25 via fastp, called clones via MiXCR and kept in-frame beta chains. Rows merge per CDR3 protein into single entries with the most common DNA and genes. It is TCRdb's table, rather than the study itself, that gives the V and J calls and clone size. Across this sample there are about 890,000 distinct CDR3 sequences, with roughly an eighth seen only once. Together, the top ten hold around 1.5% of the sample.

This record comes from a study of identical twins (dated by TCRdb to 2015 to 2016). General notes on the study: To test whether fetal clonotypes persist, this study deep-sequenced TCR alpha and beta repertoires from monozygotic twins, from unrelated adults of various ages, and from cord blood. Replicate twin experiments were performed at different times using different library preparation protocols to rule out contamination. What the work shows at the level of the full study, not this receptor alone: Invariant T cells such as MAIT and iNKT could partly confound zero-insertion analyses, though diverse VJ usage argued against this for most clonotypes. Because the same donors could not be followed over many years, conclusions were based on cross-sectional statistical analysis. Fewer insertions were carried by abundant cord blood beta clonotypes, a similar but weaker trend appeared in young adult naive repertoires, and no such trend appeared in memory repertoires. Compared with coincidental sharing between unrelated individuals, out-of-frame TCR alpha sequences shared between twins had an excess of sequences with low generation probability. A weaker excess of twin sharing was found in beta out-of-frame sequences because the signal-to-noise ratio was lowered by fewer shared sequences. In monozygotic twins, out-of-frame TCR alpha sharing was systematically underestimated by recombination models, although the models agreed with sharing between unrelated individuals.

The trim is 4 bases for V and 5 bases for J, with a gap of 6 bases between the germline ends. From the cysteine through the phenylalanine, the CDR3 covers 12 amino acids. The only DNA kept is the CDR3, 36 bases in frame from the first base. For CDR1 and CDR2, the germline V gene lists MGHRA and YSYEKL. Only healthy Caucasian donors were included. Three pairs of female monozygotic twins, all aged roughly 18 to 30 years, made up the twin cohort. Peripheral blood mononuclear cells were the source from which RNA for the TCR libraries was isolated. The same sample was also studied in work on yellow fever vaccine responses in identical twins. Looking at the second paper: The T cell response to vaccination in identical twins was reported by the authors to appear partly convergent and partly personalized. In identical twins, the study followed T cell clones that responded to the vaccine with precision.

The chain was built from TRBV4-1 and TRBJ2-1; there is no confident call for the D gene. The sequenced sample consisted of PBMCs. The source is a woman aged 18-29 years in good health. The CDR3 reads as follows: CASSPENNEQFF. In nucleotides, the sequence is TGCGCCAGCAGCCCAGAAAACAATGAGCAGTTCTTC.